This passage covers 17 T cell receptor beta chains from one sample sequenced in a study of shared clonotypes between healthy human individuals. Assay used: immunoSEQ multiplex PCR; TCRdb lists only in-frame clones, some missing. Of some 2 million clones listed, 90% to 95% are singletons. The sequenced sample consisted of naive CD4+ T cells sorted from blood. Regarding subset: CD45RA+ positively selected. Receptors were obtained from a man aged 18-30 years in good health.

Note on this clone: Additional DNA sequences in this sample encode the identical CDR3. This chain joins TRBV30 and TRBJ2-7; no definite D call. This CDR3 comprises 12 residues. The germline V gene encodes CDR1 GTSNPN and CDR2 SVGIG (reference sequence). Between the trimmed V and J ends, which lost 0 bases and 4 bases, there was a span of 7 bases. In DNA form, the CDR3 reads TGTGCCTGGAGTGTATCTGGGTACGAGCAGTACTTC. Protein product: CAWSVSGYEQYF. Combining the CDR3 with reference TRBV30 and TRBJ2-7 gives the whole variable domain SQTIHQWPATLVQPVGSPLSLECTVEGTSNPNLYWYRQAAGRGLQLLFYSVGIGQISSEVPQNLSASRPQDRQFILSSKKLLLSDSGFYLCAWSVSGYEQYFGPGTRLTVT.

This CDR3 reads CASSLDPVNSPLHF. The DNA of the CDR3 is TGCGCCAGCAGCTTGGATCCCGTTAATTCACCCCTCCACTTT. The chain is built from TRBV5-1 and TRBJ1-6, with D hard to call. V was shortened by 0 bases and J by 6 bases, with 7 bases between the two germline ends. Germline V gives CDR1 SGHRS, CDR2 YFSETQ. This CDR3 contains 14 residues.

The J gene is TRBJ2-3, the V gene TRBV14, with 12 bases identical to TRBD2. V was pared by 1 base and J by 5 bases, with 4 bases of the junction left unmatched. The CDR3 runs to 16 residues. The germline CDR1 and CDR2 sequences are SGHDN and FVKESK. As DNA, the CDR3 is TGTGCCAGCAGCCAAGCTAGCGGGGGGGCCGGAGATACGCAGTATTTT. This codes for CASSQASGGAGDTQYF.

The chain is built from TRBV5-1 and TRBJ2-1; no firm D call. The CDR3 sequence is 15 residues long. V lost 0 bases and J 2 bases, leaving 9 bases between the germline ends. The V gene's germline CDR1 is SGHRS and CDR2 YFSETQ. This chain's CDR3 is CASSLGGLAYNEQFF. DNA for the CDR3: TGCGCCAGCAGCTTGGGGGGTCTAGCCTACAATGAGCAGTTCTTC.

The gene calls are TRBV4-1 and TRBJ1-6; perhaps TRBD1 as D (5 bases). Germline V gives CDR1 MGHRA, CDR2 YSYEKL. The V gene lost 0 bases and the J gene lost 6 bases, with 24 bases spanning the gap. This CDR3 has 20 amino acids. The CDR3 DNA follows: TGCGCCAGCAGCCAAGAATTGGCGCAGGGTAAGGGCGGACTTAATTCACCCCTCCACTTT. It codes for CASSQELAQGKGGLNSPLHF.

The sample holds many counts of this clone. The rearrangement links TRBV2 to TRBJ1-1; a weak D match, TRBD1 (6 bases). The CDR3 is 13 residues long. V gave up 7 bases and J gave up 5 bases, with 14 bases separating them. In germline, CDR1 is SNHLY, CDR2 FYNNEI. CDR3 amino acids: CASTQGRGTEAFF. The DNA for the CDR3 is TGTGCCAGCACACAGGGACGGGGGACTGAAGCTTTCTTT.

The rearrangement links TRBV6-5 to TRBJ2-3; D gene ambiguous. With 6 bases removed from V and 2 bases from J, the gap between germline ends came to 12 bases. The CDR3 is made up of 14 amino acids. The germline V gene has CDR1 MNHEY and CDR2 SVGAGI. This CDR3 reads CASRSRINTDTQYF. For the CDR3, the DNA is TGTGCCAGCAGAAGTCGAATAAACACAGATACGCAGTATTTT.

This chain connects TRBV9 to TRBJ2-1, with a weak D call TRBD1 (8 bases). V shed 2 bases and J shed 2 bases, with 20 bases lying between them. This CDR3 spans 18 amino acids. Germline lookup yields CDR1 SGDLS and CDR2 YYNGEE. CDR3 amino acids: CASSVGTGRLATYNEQFF. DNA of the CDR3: TGTGCCAGCAGCGTCGGGACAGGACGACTAGCCACCTACAATGAGCAGTTCTTC.

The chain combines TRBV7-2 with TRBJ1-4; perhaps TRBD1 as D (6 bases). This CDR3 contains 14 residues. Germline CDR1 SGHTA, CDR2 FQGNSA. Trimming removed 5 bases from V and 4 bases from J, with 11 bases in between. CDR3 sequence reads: CASSPGGGNEKLFF. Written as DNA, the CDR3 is TGTGCCAGCAGCCCTGGGGGCGGTAATGAAAAACTGTTTTTT.

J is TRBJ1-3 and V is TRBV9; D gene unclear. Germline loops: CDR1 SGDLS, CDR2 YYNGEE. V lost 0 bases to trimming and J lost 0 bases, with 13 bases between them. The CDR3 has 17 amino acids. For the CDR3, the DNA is TGTGCCAGCAGCGTAGTGGTCGACGGCATCTCTGGAAACACCATATATTTT. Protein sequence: CASSVVVDGISGNTIYF.

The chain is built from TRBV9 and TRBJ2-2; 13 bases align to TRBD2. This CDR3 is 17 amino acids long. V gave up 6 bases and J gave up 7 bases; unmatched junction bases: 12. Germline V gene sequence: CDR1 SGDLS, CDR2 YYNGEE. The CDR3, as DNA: TGTGCCAGCACCCCCCCTCCGGGACTAGCGGGATTCGGGGAGCTGTTTTTT. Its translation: CASTPPPGLAGFGELFF.

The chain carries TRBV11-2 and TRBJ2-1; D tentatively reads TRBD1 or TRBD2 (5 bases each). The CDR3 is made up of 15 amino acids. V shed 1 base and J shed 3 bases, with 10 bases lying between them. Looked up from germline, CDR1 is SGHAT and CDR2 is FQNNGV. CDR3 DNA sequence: TGTGCCAGCAGCTTAGGTTGGGGGAACTACAATGAGCAGTTCTTC. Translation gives CASSLGWGNYNEQFF.

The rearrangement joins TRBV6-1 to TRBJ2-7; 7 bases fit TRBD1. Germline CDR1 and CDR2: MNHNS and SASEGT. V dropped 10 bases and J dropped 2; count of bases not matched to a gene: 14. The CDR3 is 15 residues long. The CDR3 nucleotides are TGTGCCACCCGAGGCCTCTGGGACAGAACCTACGAGCAGTACTTC. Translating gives CATRGLWDRTYEQYF.

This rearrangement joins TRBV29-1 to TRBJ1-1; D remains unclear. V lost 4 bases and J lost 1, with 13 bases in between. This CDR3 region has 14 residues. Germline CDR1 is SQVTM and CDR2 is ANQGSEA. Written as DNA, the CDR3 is TGCAGCGTTGTTGTCGGCTCCGCGAACACTGAAGCTTTCTTT. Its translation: CSVVVGSANTEAFF.

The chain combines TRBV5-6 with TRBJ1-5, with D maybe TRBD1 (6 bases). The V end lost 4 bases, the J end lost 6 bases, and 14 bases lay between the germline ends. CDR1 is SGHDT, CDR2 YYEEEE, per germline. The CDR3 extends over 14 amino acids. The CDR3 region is CASSPSGGGQPQHF. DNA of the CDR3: TGTGCCAGCAGCCCTTCTGGGGGCGGTCAGCCCCAGCATTTT.

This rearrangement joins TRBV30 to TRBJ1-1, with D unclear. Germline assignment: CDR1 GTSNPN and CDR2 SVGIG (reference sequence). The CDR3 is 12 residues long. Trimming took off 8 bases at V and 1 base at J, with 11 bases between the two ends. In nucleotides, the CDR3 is TGTGCCGGACTAATTACGAACACTGAAGCTTTCTTT. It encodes CAGLITNTEAFF.

Here the CDR3 reads CASSQRPISNQPQHF. In nucleotides, the CDR3 is TGTGCCAGCAGCCAGCGACCTATTAGCAATCAGCCCCAGCATTTT. The chain links TRBV11-3 to TRBJ1-5; D unclear. Trimming left V 5 bases short and J 0 bases short, with 11 bases between. CDR1 is SGHNT, CDR2 YENEEA, per germline. CDR3 length equals 15 residues.